One sample yielded the 15 T cell receptor beta chains listed below, sequenced in a study of blood T cell repertoires in COVID-19. TCRdb's table, derived via immunoSEQ multiplex PCR, lists solely in-frame clones and lacks some. This table has some 300,000 clones, around nine tenths appearing once. Sequencing was performed on peripheral blood. Receptors originate from a man between 65 and 80 years old with acute or convalescent COVID-19.

To note about this clone: Distinct nucleotide sequences in the sample also encode this CDR3. The J gene is TRBJ1-5, the V gene TRBV19; TRBD1 matches 11 bases. Germline CDR1 LNHDA, CDR2 SQIVND (reference sequence). The CDR3 length is 15 residues. V gave up 6 bases and J gave up 3 bases; unmatched junction bases: 4. DNA of the CDR3: TGTGCCAGTAGCGGGACAGGGGGAAACAATCAGCCCCAGCATTTT. This sequence encodes CASSGTGGNNQPQHF. The whole variable domain, remainder taken from reference TRBV19 and TRBJ1-5, is DGGITQSPKYLFRKEGQNVTLSCEQNLNHDAMYWYRQDPGQGLRLIYYSQIVNDFQKGDIAEGYSVSREKKESFPLTVTSAQKNPTAFYLCASSGTGGNNQPQHFGDGTRLSIL.

V is TRBV6-5 and J is TRBJ2-3, with TRBD2 as a possible D gene (6 bases). Germline values: CDR1 MNHEY, CDR2 SVGAGI. Trimming left V 8 bases short and J 0 bases short, with 12 bases between. CDR3 length: 14 residues. The chain's CDR3 is CASGASASTDTQYF. The CDR3 region has the DNA TGTGCCAGCGGAGCTAGCGCTAGCACAGATACGCAGTATTTT.

The rearrangement links TRBV3-1 (or the pseudogene TRBV3-2) to TRBJ2-3; 7 nucleotides match TRBD2. J gave up 0 bases and V 5 bases, and 11 bases lay outside the gene matches. This CDR3 spans 17 amino acids. Germline loops: CDR1 LGHDT, CDR2 YNNKEL (reference sequence). CDR3 nucleotide sequence: TGTGCCAGCAGCTTCTCGAGGCTAGCGGCTAGCACAGATACGCAGTATTTT. Residues: CASSFSRLAASTDTQYF.

This chain joins TRBV5-1 and TRBJ2-1; 11 bases agree with TRBD1. The ends lost 0 bases at V and 3 bases at J; junction bases unmatched: 2. CDR1 is SGHRS and CDR2 is YFSETQ in the germline V gene. The CDR3 is 16 amino acids. Here the CDR3 DNA reads TGCGCCAGCAGCTTGGTTGGGACAGGGGGCTACAATGAGCAGTTCTTC. It codes for CASSLVGTGGYNEQFF. Full variable domain (outside the CDR3, taken from reference TRBV5-1 and TRBJ2-1): KAGVTQTPRYLIKTRGQQVTLSCSPISGHRSVSWYQQTPGQGLQFLFEYFSETQRNKGNFPGRFSGRQFSNSRSEMNVSTLELGDSALYLCASSLVGTGGYNEQFFGPGTRLTVL.

The V gene is TRBV9, the J gene TRBJ2-2, with D perhaps TRBD2 (5 bases). Germline assignment: CDR1 SGDLS and CDR2 YYNGEE. There are 14 residues in the CDR3. Trimming left V 4 bases short and J 7 bases short, with 14 bases between. For the CDR3, the DNA is TGTGCCAGCAGCTCCTCCGTCGGGGTCGGGGAGCTGTTTTTT. Protein sequence: CASSSSVGVGELFF.

The chain links TRBV19 to TRBJ1-1; 11 nucleotides agree with TRBD1. Germline CDR1 and CDR2: LNHDA and SQIVND (reference sequence). The CDR3 has 16 residues. The V gene end was trimmed by 0 bases and the J gene end by 3 bases; junction bases not matched to a gene: 3. DNA of the CDR3: TGTGCCAGTAGTATAGATGGACAGGGGGCCTACACTGAAGCTTTCTTT. It codes for CASSIDGQGAYTEAFF.

This clone was counted only a few times. This rearrangement joins TRBV5-1 to TRBJ2-2, with TRBD1 matching 12 bases. With V trimmed by 2 bases and J by 9 bases, 2 bases remained unmatched. Germline V lookup: CDR1 SGHRS, CDR2 YFSETQ. The CDR3 is 14 residues long. Here the CDR3 reads CASSLGTGGRELFF. The CDR3 coding sequence is TGCGCCAGCAGCTTAGGGACAGGGGGCCGGGAGCTGTTTTTT.

The V and J genes are TRBV19 and TRBJ2-2; D is uncertain. This CDR3 is 13 amino acids long. Germline CDR1 is LNHDA and CDR2 is SQIVND (reference sequence). With 4 bases removed from V and 0 bases from J, the gap between germline ends came to 3 bases. The CDR3 sequence: CASSRPNTGELFF. CDR3 DNA: TGTGCCAGTAGTAGGCCGAACACCGGGGAGCTGTTTTTT.

The V and J genes are TRBV5-8 and TRBJ2-7; 7 bases match TRBD1. The V gene end was trimmed by 0 bases and the J gene end by 6 bases; junction bases not matched to a gene: 12. Germline CDR1 is SGHTS and CDR2 is YDEGEE. CDR3 length equals 16 residues. CDR3 residues: CASSLGRQGRTGEQYF. In DNA, the CDR3 is TGTGCCAGCAGCTTGGGCCGACAGGGCAGGACCGGCGAGCAGTACTTC.

This clone was picked up one time. The V call is TRBV7-2, the J call TRBJ2-5, with a tentative D call TRBD1 (6 bases). From germline, CDR1 is SGHTA and CDR2 FQGNSA. Trimming took off 5 bases at V and 0 bases at J, with 10 bases between the two ends. This CDR3 is built from 14 residues. In DNA, the CDR3 is TGTGCCAGCAGCAGCGACAGGTACCAAGAGACCCAGTACTTC. It translates to CASSSDRYQETQYF.

The V gene is TRBV7-8, the J gene TRBJ1-1; D is ambiguous. The V gene's germline CDR1 is SGHVS and CDR2 FQNEAQ. This CDR3 has 16 residues. V was pared by 7 bases and J by 0 bases, with 18 bases between. The CDR3 here is CASTPSMTPMNTEAFF. The CDR3 DNA sequence: TGTGCCAGCACCCCCTCGATGACACCCATGAACACTGAAGCTTTCTTT.

The rearrangement joins TRBV15 to TRBJ1-1; 7 positions agree with TRBD1. The length of the CDR3 is 13 residues. The germline V gene has CDR1 LNHNV and CDR2 YYDKDF (reference sequence). V lost 3 bases, J lost 3 bases, and 1 base stayed unmatched. The CDR3 protein is CATSRGTDTEAFF. The CDR3 DNA reads as TGTGCCACCAGCAGGGGGACAGACACTGAAGCTTTCTTT.

This chain uses TRBV7-2 with TRBJ1-2; 8 positions agree with TRBD1. Trimming took 5 bases from V and 4 from J; bases not matched to a gene: 9. The CDR3 spans 15 residues. Germline values: CDR1 SGHTA, CDR2 FQGNSA. In nucleotides, the CDR3 is TGTGCCAGCAGCGGCTTGCAGGGGGCTCTCTATGGCTACACCTTC. Encoded protein: CASSGLQGALYGYTF.

The chain uses TRBV18 and TRBJ1-5, with D maybe TRBD1 (5 bases). V was clipped by 4 bases and J by 0 bases, with 10 bases between them. Germline V gives CDR1 KGHSH, CDR2 LQKENI. The CDR3 consists of 15 residues. CDR3 loop: CASSRTGDSNQPQHF. DNA for the CDR3: TGTGCCAGCTCACGTACGGGGGATAGCAATCAGCCCCAGCATTTT.

The CDR3 sequence: CASRASGSLLEQYF. CDR3 DNA sequence: TGTGCCAGCAGGGCTAGCGGGAGCCTCCTCGAGCAGTACTTC. The rearrangement uses TRBV6-6 and TRBJ2-7; 10 bases agree with TRBD2. Germline CDR1 MNHNY, CDR2 SVGAGI (reference sequence). V gave up 6 bases and J gave up 6 bases; unmatched junction bases: 8. The CDR3 has 14 amino acids.